This entry lists 16 T cell receptor beta chains sequenced from one sample in a study of vaccination and CD4 T cells after COVID-19. Noted treatment: approximately nine-day PBMC culture with coronavirus spike peptide pools or control peptides (ViraFEST assay). Which antigens these TCRs recognize remains unknown. The Oncomine TCR Beta short-read assay was what sequenced the DNA obtained from cultured CD4+ T cells. TCRdb re-called the PCR reads with MiXCR, one entry per CDR3 protein. The sample has about 9,100 distinct CDR3 sequences, roughly three fifths seen once. The sequencing sample was made of CD4+ T cells from blood, cultured in vitro. The receptors stem from a human donor who had recovered from COVID-19.

V usage is TRBV19 and J usage is TRBJ2-5; the D is unclear. Trimming removed 1 base at V and 4 bases at J, with 7 bases between. The CDR3 consists of 13 residues. The germline V gene encodes CDR1 LNHDA and CDR2 SQIVND (reference sequence). In nucleotides, the CDR3 is TGTGCCAGTAGTATAGTAGTCGCAGAGACCCAGTACTTC. Amino acid sequence: CASSIVVAETQYF.

This clonotype ranks as large. J is TRBJ2-1 and V is TRBV20-1; 12 nucleotides agree with TRBD2. The ends lost 3 bases at V and 0 bases at J; junction bases unmatched: 9. Germline lookup yields CDR1 DFQATT and CDR2 SNEGSKA (reference sequence). This CDR3 is 18 amino acids long. CDR3 in amino acids: CSAREGLAGRTSYNEQFF. The CDR3 coding sequence is TGCAGTGCTAGGGAAGGACTAGCGGGGCGGACCTCCTACAATGAGCAGTTCTTC.

The chain joins TRBV6-1 to TRBJ1-1; D is unclear. The CDR3 spans 12 residues. The germline V gene encodes CDR1 MNHNS and CDR2 SASEGT. Trimming pared 7 bases from V and 1 base from J, leaving 7 bases between. CDR3 amino acids: CASKKGNTEAFF. The CDR3 DNA reads TGTGCCAGCAAAAAGGGGAACACTGAAGCTTTCTTT.

J is TRBJ1-6 and V is TRBV5-8; D might be TRBD1 (6 bases). Per germline, CDR1 SGHTS and CDR2 YDEGEE. The V end lost 4 bases, the J end lost 4 bases, and 12 bases lay between the germline ends. The CDR3 spans 15 residues. The CDR3, as DNA: TGTGCCAGCAGCCTAGGACAGAGTTATAATTCACCCCTCCACTTT. It encodes CASSLGQSYNSPLHF.

In this sample, this clonotype turned up once. The genes are TRBV6-1 and TRBJ2-5; no firm D call. The germline V gene encodes CDR1 MNHNS and CDR2 SASEGT. Trimming removed 4 bases from V and 5 bases from J, with 14 bases in between. The CDR3 loop spans 14 amino acids. CDR3 sequence reads: CASSVGPLVETQYF. CDR3 sequence (DNA): TGTGCCAGCAGTGTAGGACCCCTGGTGGAGACCCAGTACTTC.

This chain joins TRBV20-1 and TRBJ2-1; TRBD2 matches at 12 bases. The CDR3 is made up of 16 amino acids. After removal of 1 base from V and 4 bases from J, the junction contained 5 bases not matched to a gene. Germline V CDR1 and CDR2: DFQATT, SNEGSKA (reference sequence). This CDR3 reads CSARVGTSGSYNEQFF. As DNA, the CDR3 is TGCAGTGCTAGAGTGGGGACTAGCGGGTCTTACAATGAGCAGTTCTTC.

This clonotype was detected a few times. V and J are TRBV20-1 and TRBJ1-5, with 9 bases identical to TRBD1. CDR1 and CDR2 (germline): DFQATT, SNEGSKA (reference sequence). The CDR3 covers 14 residues. The J segment lost 2 bases and the V segment lost 6 bases, leaving 5 bases of the junction unmatched. This CDR3 is CSAADRGGNQPQHF. CDR3 in DNA: TGCAGTGCAGCGGACAGGGGAGGCAATCAGCCCCAGCATTTT.

V and J are TRBV7-2 and TRBJ2-3; D might be TRBD2 (5 bases). Germline V gene lookup returns CDR1 SGHTA and CDR2 FQGNSA. Between the trimmed V and J ends, which lost 1 base and 1 base, there was a span of 6 bases. The CDR3 spans 14 residues. This chain's CDR3 is CASSLGSGTDTQYF. CDR3 DNA sequence: TGTGCCAGCAGCTTAGGTAGCGGCACAGATACGCAGTATTTT.

V usage is TRBV27 and J usage is TRBJ2-7; D ambiguous. Trimming stripped 6 bases from V and 4 bases from J, with 16 bases between. CDR1 and CDR2 from the germline V gene are MNHEY and SMNVEV (reference sequence). The CDR3 extends over 14 amino acids. This CDR3 is CASRVGQEGYEQYF. CDR3 in DNA: TGTGCCAGCAGAGTCGGGCAGGAAGGGTACGAGCAGTACTTC.

This clonotype appeared once. This chain links TRBV2 with TRBJ2-1; 9 bases are a match to TRBD1. The germline gives CDR1 SNHLY, CDR2 FYNNEI. V shed 6 bases, J shed 4 bases, and the junction held 10 bases outside the gene matches. CDR3 length: 16 residues. CDR3 nucleotide sequence: TGTGCCAGCAGAAAACAGGGGACAGGGACTTACAATGAGCAGTTCTTC. The encoded protein is CASRKQGTGTYNEQFF. The whole variable domain, filled in from reference TRBV2 and TRBJ2-1, reads EPEVTQTPSHQVTQMGQEVILRCVPISNHLYFYWYRQILGQKVEFLVSFYNNEISEKSEIFDDQFSVERPDGSNFTLKIRSTKLEDSAMYFCASRKQGTGTYNEQFFGPGTRLTVL.

CDR3 sequence (DNA): TGTGCCAGCAGTTTCGGGCGTACTTCAGGGACCTATGGCTACACCTTC. This sequence encodes CASSFGRTSGTYGYTF. The rearrangement links TRBV12-3 or TRBV12-4 to TRBJ1-2, with D perhaps matching TRBD1 (5 bases). This CDR3 contains 16 residues. Deletions cut 3 bases from V and 4 bases from J, with 18 bases between.

This sequence joins TRBV12-3 or TRBV12-4 and TRBJ1-5; TRBD1 agrees at 9 bases. This CDR3 region has 13 residues. J gave up 7 bases and V 7 bases, and 5 bases lay outside the gene matches. The CDR3: CASMGTGRQPQHF. CDR3 coding DNA: TGTGCCAGCATGGGGACAGGGAGGCAGCCCCAGCATTTT.

The genes are TRBV7-9 and TRBJ2-3; 7 bases fit TRBD1. The CDR3 loop spans 17 amino acids. V lost 1 base and J lost 0; bases outside the gene matches: 7. Germline V gene data show CDR1 as SEHNR and CDR2 as FQNEAQ (reference sequence). CDR3 in amino acids: CASSLGGWGQSTDTQYF. Here the CDR3 DNA reads TGTGCCAGCAGCTTAGGGGGCTGGGGACAGAGCACAGATACGCAGTATTTT. The whole variable domain, filled in from reference TRBV7-9 and TRBJ2-3, reads DTGVSQNPRHKITKRGQNVTFRCDPISEHNRLYWYRQTLGQGPEFLTYFQNEAQLEKSRLLSDRFSAERPKGSFSTLEIQRTEQGDSAMYLCASSLGGWGQSTDTQYFGPGTRLTVL.

The chain employs TRBV28 and TRBJ2-7; D is possibly TRBD2 (6 bases). With 3 bases removed from V and 3 bases from J, the gap between germline ends came to 12 bases. The CDR3 totals 14 residues. Germline V gene data show CDR1 as MDHEN and CDR2 as SYDVKM. CDR3 sequence: CASSFMEGLYEQYF. The CDR3 coding sequence is TGTGCCAGCAGTTTTATGGAGGGACTCTACGAGCAGTACTTC.

This chain joins TRBV10-3 and TRBJ1-3, with D possibly TRBD1 on 5 matching bases. CDR1 is ENHRY, CDR2 SYGVKD, per germline. V gave up 5 bases and J gave up 6 bases, with 14 bases separating them. The CDR3 loop spans 14 amino acids. CDR3 protein: CAISREGLENTIYF. The CDR3 DNA reads TGTGCCATCAGTCGGGAGGGACTGGAAAACACCATATATTTT.

The genes are TRBV7-2 and TRBJ2-4; TRBD2 is a possible D gene (6 bases). Between the trimmed V and J ends, which lost 5 bases and 0 bases, there was a span of 11 bases. The CDR3 contains 15 residues. Germline V lookup: CDR1 SGHTA, CDR2 FQGNSA. CDR3 sequence (DNA): TGTGCCAGCAGCACTGACGGGGGAGCCAAAAACATTCAGTACTTC. As protein: CASSTDGGAKNIQYF. The variable domain in full, with the rest retrieved from reference TRBV7-2 and TRBJ2-4, is GAGVSQSPSNKVTEKGKDVELRCDPISGHTALYWYRQSLGQGLEFLIYFQGNSAPDKSGLPSDRFSAERTGGSVSTLTIQRTQQEDSAVYLCASSTDGGAKNIQYFGAGTRLSVL.